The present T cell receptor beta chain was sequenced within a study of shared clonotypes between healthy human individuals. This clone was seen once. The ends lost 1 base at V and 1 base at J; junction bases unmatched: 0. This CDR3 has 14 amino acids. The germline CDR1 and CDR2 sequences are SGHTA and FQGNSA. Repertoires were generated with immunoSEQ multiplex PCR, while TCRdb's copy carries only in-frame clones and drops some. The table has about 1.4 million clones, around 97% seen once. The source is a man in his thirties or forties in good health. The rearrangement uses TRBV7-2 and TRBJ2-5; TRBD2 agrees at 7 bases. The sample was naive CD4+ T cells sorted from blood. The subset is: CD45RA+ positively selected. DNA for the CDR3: TGTGCCAGCAGCTTAGGACTAGCCCAAGAGACCCAGTACTTC. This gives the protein CASSLGLAQETQYF.